This TCR beta chain was sequenced for a study of CD8 T cells in Susac syndrome (dated by TCRdb to between 2018 and 2020). Some background on the complete study: Among the Susac syndrome patients who were sequenced, clinically active disease was present in more than 5 and clinical remission was observed in fewer than 10. At blood withdrawal, Susac syndrome patients were either therapy-naive, taking corticosteroids (in some cases with IVIg as well), or taking IVIg alone. The study used repertoire sequencing to test whether antigen drove CD8+ T cell activation and differentiation in Susac syndrome. The study compared CD8+ T cell repertoire clonality among 12 healthy donors, around 14 Susac syndrome patients and roughly 15 multiple sclerosis patients. The full study reports these points: The number of individuals in the TCR sequencing and HLA analysis was acknowledged as relatively small. Looking at Susac-specific public clones, the researchers identified over 15 in the total CD8+ repertoire and four or five in the CD8+ TEMRA repertoire. Clonal expansion was seen in Susac syndrome CD8+ repertoires, peaking in CD8+ TEMRA cells and being greater in clinically active patients than in remitting ones.

RNA was extracted using the RNeasy kit, and about 0.5 to 1 ug of the RNA was reverse transcribed with random hexamers. The immunoSEQ multiplex PCR assay, covering 54 Vbeta and 13 Jbeta segments, was used to amplify TCR beta CDR3 regions. To correct PCR amplification bias, a synthetic template baseline was used for both primer optimization and computational correction. As for the original processing: Only productive sequences were kept, with reads annotated to V, D and J genes according to IMGT and analyzed in immunoSEQ Analyzer. Clonality was calculated as one minus the Shannon entropy normalized by log2 of the number of productive unique sequences. Public and private clones were assessed among the 100 most prevalent clones of each patient and control. Clones were defined as Susac-specific if absent from the healthy and MS cohorts, from 1052 published viral clones and from other ImmuneACCESS disease sequences. Starting from the raw public reads, TCRdb applied fastp trimming at Q25, assembled clones with MiXCR and retained in-frame beta chains. Each record represents a unique CDR3 protein, reported with the most common genes and DNA among its rows. The V and J calls and clone size come from TCRdb's table, not from the authors' own analysis. For this sample the table gives 150,000 to 200,000 distinct CDR3 sequences, of which approximately 95% were detected only once. Together, the top ten hold approximately 0.15% of the sample.

The germline V gene encodes CDR1 MDHEN and CDR2 SYDVKM. Trimming at the junction amounts to 3 bases on V and 5 bases on J, and the germline ends lie 10 bases apart. The CDR3 sequence holds 14 residues, the cysteine and phenylalanine included. Only the CDR3 part of the read is kept: 42 bases, read in frame from the first base. High-throughput TCR beta sequencing profiled peripheral blood CD8+ and CD4+ T cells from healthy donors, Susac syndrome patients and multiple sclerosis patients. The Susac syndrome patients fulfilled recently defined diagnostic criteria for either definite or probable disease. Bulk CD8+ and CD4+ T cells were purified by magnetic negative isolation, whereas CD8+ TEMRA cells were enriched by FACS. Blood was drawn into EDTA tubes, processed within 24 hours, and PBMCs were isolated by density gradient centrifugation. PBMCs intended for TCR sequencing were frozen in liquid nitrogen and were later thawed in a 37 degrees C water bath. The sorted or isolated CD4+, CD8+ and CD8+ TEMRA cells had a purity of 90% or higher.

As concerns this clonotype: The antigen this receptor binds is unknown. Within one base of it there is no much larger clone, and no base qualities were kept.

The rearranged chain carries TRBV28 and TRBJ1-4; TRBD1 is possibly the D segment (6 matching bases). The origin of this receptor is a human donor with Susac syndrome. Sequenced: CD8+ T cells from PBMCs. The DNA sequence is TGTGCCAGCAGTTTTAACAGGGAAAATGAAAAACTGTTTTTT. This is translated as CASSFNRENEKLFF. The CDR3 plus the reference TRBV28 and TRBJ1-4 genes for the other parts give the full variable domain: DVKVTQSSRYLVKRTGEKVFLECVQDMDHENMFWYRQDPGLGLRLIYFSYDVKMKEKGDIPEGYSVSREKKERFSLILESASTNQTSMYLCASSFNRENEKLFFGSGTQLSVL.